The rows below give T cell receptor beta chains drawn from one sample of a study of beta chain features in type 1 diabetes. Here immunoSEQ multiplex PCR was the method, and the copy in TCRdb shows in-frame clones only, minus some. The sample records 680,000 or so clones, around 15% being singletons. The sequenced sample was naive CD4+ T cells from blood. The receptors originated from a young man in good health. Both conserved end residues are part of each CDR3. Fields, in order: V gene, D gene, clone size, J gene, CDR3 protein, CDR3 DNA. A D gene is named only where the DNA matches it firmly. The listing skips clone size in some rows; elsewhere it reads once, few, many or a size class.

TRBV5-1	NA	few	TRBJ2-2	CASSPVGSAGAFTGELFF	TGCGCCAGCAGCCCGGTGGGTTCGGCGGGGGCCTTCACCGGGGAGCTGTTTTTT
TRBV12-5	TRBD2	few	TRBJ2-3	CASGFSGRGSDTQYF	TGTGCTAGTGGTTTCAGCGGGAGAGGTTCAGATACGCAGTATTTT
TRBV5-1	NA	few	TRBJ2-2	CASSLAVGADGELFF	TGCGCCAGCAGCTTGGCCGTAGGGGCCGACGGGGAGCTGTTTTTT
TRBV28	TRBD2	NA	TRBJ2-7	CASSGLASEQYF	TGTGCCAGCAGTGGACTAGCGAGCGAGCAGTACTTC
TRBV5-4	TRBD1	NA	TRBJ2-5	CASSSTGGLQETQYF	TGTGCCAGCAGCTCAACAGGGGGCCTCCAGGAGACCCAGTACTTC
TRBV27	NA	NA	TRBJ1-2	CASSLVWDNYGYTF	TGTGCCAGCAGTTTAGTTTGGGACAACTATGGCTACACCTTC
TRBV11-2	NA	few	TRBJ2-5	CASSVKETQYF	TGTGCCAGCAGCGTGAAAGAGACCCAGTACTTC
TRBV2	TRBD2	few	TRBJ2-1	CASSERGGSYNEQFF	TGTGCCAGCAGTGAACGGGGGGGCTCCTACAATGAGCAGTTCTTC
TRBV4-1	NA	few	TRBJ2-2	CASSPKRGHHGELFF	TGCGCCAGCAGCCCTAAACGAGGGCACCACGGGGAGCTGTTTTTT
TRBV27	NA	NA	TRBJ1-2	CASSLDGALDYGYTF	TGTGCCAGCAGTTTAGATGGGGCTTTGGACTATGGCTACACCTTC
TRBV7-6	NA	NA	TRBJ1-3	CASGGFSGNTIYF	TGTGCCAGCGGCGGGTTTTCTGGAAACACCATATATTTT
TRBV5-6	NA	NA	TRBJ2-2	CASSASNHTGPGELFF	TGTGCCAGCAGCGCCTCTAACCACACAGGGCCCGGGGAGCTGTTTTTT
TRBV5-1	TRBD1	few	TRBJ1-2	CASRSGQGLYGYTF	TGCGCCAGCAGATCGGGACAGGGTCTCTATGGCTACACCTTC
TRBV27	NA	NA	TRBJ1-3	CASSFGLPSSGNTIYF	TGTGCCAGCAGTTTTGGGCTCCCGAGCTCTGGAAACACCATATATTTT
TRBV7-9	TRBD2	NA	TRBJ2-2	CASSLWEGTGELFF	TGTGCCAGCAGCTTATGGGAGGGGACCGGGGAGCTGTTTTTT
TRBV18	TRBD2	few	TRBJ2-1	CASSPPGLAGVLSYNEQFF	TGTGCCAGCTCACCTCCCGGGCTAGCGGGAGTCTTAAGCTACAATGAGCAGTTCTTC
TRBV15	NA	few	TRBJ1-5	CATSRDNRDQPQHF	TGTGCCACCAGCAGAGATAATCGCGATCAGCCCCAGCATTTT
TRBV5-6	TRBD1	NA	TRBJ1-1	CASSDRGYDTEAFF	TGTGCCAGTAGTGACAGGGGTTACGACACTGAAGCTTTCTTT
TRBV29-1	NA	NA	TRBJ2-1	CSGGNNEQFF	TGCAGCGGCGGAAACAATGAGCAGTTCTTC
TRBV9	NA	few	TRBJ1-5	CASSASVGDNQPQHF	TGTGCCAGCAGCGCCTCAGTGGGTGATAATCAGCCCCAGCATTTT
TRBV7-2	NA	few	TRBJ1-2	CASSPNRYGYTF	TGTGCCAGCAGCCCGAACCGCTATGGCTACACCTTC
TRBV5-5	NA	NA	TRBJ2-5	CASSLFVVGRAETQYF	TGTGCCAGCAGCTTGTTCGTCGTGGGCAGGGCAGAGACCCAGTACTTC
TRBV23-1	NA	few	TRBJ2-7	CASSQSSGGYEQYF	TGCGCCAGCAGTCAATCGAGTGGCGGCTACGAGCAGTACTTC
TRBV4-3	NA	NA	TRBJ1-5	CASSQDSAGNSNQPQHF	TGCGCCAGCAGCCAAGATTCCGCGGGAAATAGCAATCAGCCCCAGCATTTT
TRBV15	NA	few	TRBJ1-2	CATSRDQGVYGYTF	TGTGCCACCAGCAGAGATCAAGGGGTCTATGGCTACACCTTC
TRBV9	NA	few	TRBJ1-1	CASSITGGSTEAFF	TGTGCCAGCAGCATCACGGGAGGGAGCACTGAAGCTTTCTTT
TRBV25-1	TRBD2	few	TRBJ2-1	CASRRKGLAGYNEQFF	TGTGCCAGCAGGAGGAAAGGGCTAGCGGGCTACAATGAGCAGTTCTTC
TRBV10-3	NA	NA	TRBJ2-2	CAIRSGIITGELFF	TGTGCCATCAGATCCGGGATTATCACCGGGGAGCTGTTTTTT
TRBV7-9	NA	few	TRBJ2-7	CASSSGALKQYF	TGTGCCAGCAGCTCAGGGGCCTTGAAGCAGTACTTC